Following are 3 T cell receptor beta chains from one sample sequenced in a study of blood T cell repertoires in COVID-19. Repertoires were generated with immunoSEQ multiplex PCR, while TCRdb's copy carries only in-frame clones and drops some. The profile shows under 60,000 clones, roughly 90% of them singletons. Material: peripheral blood. The receptors were gathered from a man in his forties or fifties with acute or convalescent COVID-19.

The rearrangement uses TRBV7-2 and TRBJ1-2; tentatively, D is TRBD1 (6 bases). Germline V lookup: CDR1 SGHTA, CDR2 FQGNSA. The CDR3 spans 15 residues. V dropped 2 bases and J dropped 7 bases, with 17 bases sitting between them. CDR3 nucleotides: TGTGCCAGCAGCTTAAATCCAGGGGAATTTGTTGGCTACACCTTC. Translating gives CASSLNPGEFVGYTF. Drawing the rest from reference TRBV7-2 and TRBJ1-2, the complete variable domain is GAGVSQSPSNKVTEKGKDVELRCDPISGHTALYWYRQSLGQGLEFLIYFQGNSAPDKSGLPSDRFSAERTGGSVSTLTIQRTQQEDSAVYLCASSLNPGEFVGYTFGSGTRLTVV.

For this clone: The junction does not match germline at one end; this may be a read error. The V call is TRBV2, the J call TRBJ2-3; TRBD2 matches at 13 bases. The CDR3 spans 13 residues. The germline CDR1 and CDR2 sequences are SNHLY and FYNNEI. The DNA of the CDR3 is TGCGGGACTAGCGGGAAACCCACAGATACGCAGTATTTT. Translating gives CGTSGKPTDTQYF.

The genes are TRBV11-2 and TRBJ2-5; 10 bases are a match to TRBD2. Germline V gives CDR1 SGHAT, CDR2 FQNNGV. The CDR3 covers 18 residues. V lost 3 bases to trimming and J lost 6 bases; unmatched junction nucleotides: 16. The DNA for the CDR3 is TGTGCCAGCAGCTTCCCTTCTAGAGCGGGAGGGCAAGGGAAGACCCAGTACTTC. It is translated as CASSFPSRAGGQGKTQYF. Together with reference TRBV11-2 and TRBJ2-5, the CDR3 gives the full variable domain: EAGVAQSPRYKIIEKRQSVAFWCNPISGHATLYWYQQILGQGPKLLIQFQNNGVVDDSQLPKDRFSAERLKGVDSTLKIQPAKLEDSAVYLCASSFPSRAGGQGKTQYFGPGTRLLVL.